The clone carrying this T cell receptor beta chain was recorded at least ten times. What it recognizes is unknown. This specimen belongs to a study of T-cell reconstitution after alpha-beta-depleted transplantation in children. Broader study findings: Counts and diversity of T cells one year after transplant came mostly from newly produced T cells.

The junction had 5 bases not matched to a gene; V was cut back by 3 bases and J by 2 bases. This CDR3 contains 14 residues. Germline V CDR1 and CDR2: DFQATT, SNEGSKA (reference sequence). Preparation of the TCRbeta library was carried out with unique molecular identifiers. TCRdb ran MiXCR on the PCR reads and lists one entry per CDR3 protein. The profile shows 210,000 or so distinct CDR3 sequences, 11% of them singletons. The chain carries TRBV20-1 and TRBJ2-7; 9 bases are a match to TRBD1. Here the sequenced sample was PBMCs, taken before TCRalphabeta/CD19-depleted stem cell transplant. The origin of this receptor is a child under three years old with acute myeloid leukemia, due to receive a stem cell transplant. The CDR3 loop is CSASGTGRPYEQYF. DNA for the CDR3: TGCAGTGCTAGTGGGACAGGGCGACCCTACGAGCAGTACTTC.